This T cell receptor beta chain originates from a study of PD-1 blockade in classical Hodgkin lymphoma. The data were produced by immunoSEQ multiplex PCR, yet TCRdb's version contains in-frame clones alone and is incomplete. Of roughly 26,000 clones listed, 80% to 90% are singletons. Germline loops: CDR1 MRHNA, CDR2 SNTAGT. With V trimmed by 0 bases and J by 11 bases, 6 bases remained unmatched. The CDR3 spans 13 residues. Brentuximab vedotin exposure varied among the patients, all of whom had relapsed after autologous stem cell transplantation. This clone was observed once. The sequencing used peripheral blood mononuclear cells (PBMCs), collected at baseline. This sequence was found in a human donor with classical Hodgkin lymphoma. This chain uses TRBV6-4 with TRBJ1-1, with 7 bases aligning to TRBD1. The CDR3 DNA is TGTGCCAGCAGTGACTCTACGACAGGGCCGGCTTTCTTT. Its protein is CASSDSTTGPAFF.